This record covers a single T cell receptor beta chain. The antigen is not known. The study drew its donors from healthy HIV-negative adults without recent acute infections or vaccinations. The data derive from a study of shared clonotypes between healthy human individuals. Whole-study context: Three men and two women, aged 18 to 49, were donors. Three plates were used per donor for CD4 naive, three for CD4 memory, two for CD8 naive and one for CD8 memory.

V was pared by 6 bases and J by 3 bases, with 9 bases between. CDR1 is SNHLY and CDR2 is FYNNEI in the germline V gene. The CDR3 runs to 12 residues. Assay used: immunoSEQ multiplex PCR; TCRdb lists only in-frame clones, some missing. The sample lists over a million clones, roughly 96% occurring once. Whole-study findings and limits: Sampling was confined to blood; repertoires within tissues likely differ.

The sequenced sample was naive CD4+ T cells sorted from blood. The subset is: CD45RA+ positively selected. The TCR was taken from a man in his thirties or forties in good health. The chain recombines TRBV2 with TRBJ2-7; D uncertain. The CDR3 DNA reads as TGTGCCAGCAGAAAGGGTGGCTACGAGCAGTACTTC. This sequence encodes CASRKGGYEQYF.